This T cell receptor (beta chain) was profiled in a study of cytomegalovirus exposure and HLA in healthy donors. As to this clone: What it binds is unknown.

With 60 Vbeta and 13 Jbeta primers, the PCR was carried out. Profiling relied on immunoSEQ multiplex PCR, and the TCRdb table lists in-frame clones only, not all of them. The data show approximately 170,000 clones, about 77% seen once. Whole-study results and caveats: Within an earlier analysis, most TCR beta V segments proved productive either about 90% or about 30% of the time. A later analysis found most CMV-associated TCR beta chains apparently HLA-restricted. TCR sequences were mostly rare, though some public TCRs occurred in many donors. There were reportedly fewer N-insertions in an Asian-associated ancestry cluster than the roughly 700-donor mean, in a later analysis.

The CDR3 length is 17 residues. The germline V gene encodes CDR1 MNHEY and CDR2 SMNVEV (reference sequence). Trimming at V came to 3 bases and at J to 9 bases, leaving 14 bases not matched to a gene. Sequenced sample: PBMCs. V and J are TRBV27 and TRBJ2-1, with 10 bases identical to TRBD1. This TCR came from a male donor in good health and CMV-seropositive. This chain's CDR3 is CASSLVARTGGTGEQFF. CDR3 nucleotide sequence: TGTGCCAGCAGTTTGGTCGCTAGGACAGGGGGAACGGGTGAGCAGTTCTTC.